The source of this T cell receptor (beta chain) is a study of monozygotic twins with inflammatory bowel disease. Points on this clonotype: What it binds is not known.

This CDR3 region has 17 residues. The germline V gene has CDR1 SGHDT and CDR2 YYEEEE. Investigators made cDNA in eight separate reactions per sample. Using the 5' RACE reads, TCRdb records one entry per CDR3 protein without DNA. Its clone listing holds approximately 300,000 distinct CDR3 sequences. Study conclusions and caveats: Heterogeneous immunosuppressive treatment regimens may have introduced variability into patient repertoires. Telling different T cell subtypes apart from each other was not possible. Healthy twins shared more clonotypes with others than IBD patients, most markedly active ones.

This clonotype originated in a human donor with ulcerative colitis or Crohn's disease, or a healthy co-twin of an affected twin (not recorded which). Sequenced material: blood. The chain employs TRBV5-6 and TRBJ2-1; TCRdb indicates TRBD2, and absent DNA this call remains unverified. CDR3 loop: CASSRSGLSSRNIEQFF.